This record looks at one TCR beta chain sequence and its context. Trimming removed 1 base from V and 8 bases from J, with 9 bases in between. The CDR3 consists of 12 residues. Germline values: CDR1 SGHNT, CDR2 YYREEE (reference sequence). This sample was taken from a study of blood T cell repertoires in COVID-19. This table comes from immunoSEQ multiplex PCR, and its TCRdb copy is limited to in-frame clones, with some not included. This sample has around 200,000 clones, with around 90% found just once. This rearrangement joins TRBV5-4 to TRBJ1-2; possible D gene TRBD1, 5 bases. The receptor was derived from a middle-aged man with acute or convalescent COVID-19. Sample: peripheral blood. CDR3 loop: CASSLRGNGYTF. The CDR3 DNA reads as TGTGCCAGCAGCTTGAGGGGTAACGGCTACACCTTC.